The 27 T cell receptor beta chains below all came from one sample that was sequenced in a study of T cells in Graves' hyperthyroidism and ophthalmopathy. RNA transcripts provided the source from which TCR beta CDR3 regions were amplified. First-round RT-PCR with HTBI primers amplified the TCR CDR3 region. TCRdb re-called the multiplex PCR reads through MiXCR, storing one row per CDR3 protein. Among roughly 500,000 distinct CDR3 sequences listed, around 50% were seen once. The sequenced sample was peripheral blood or thyroid tissue (not recorded which). These receptors all come from an adult woman with Graves' disease, either hyperthyroidism or ophthalmopathy (not recorded which).

The table lists this clonotype with many counts. The genes are TRBV4-1 and TRBJ1-2; 9 bases line up with TRBD1. CDR3 length: 17 amino acids. V dropped 1 base and J dropped 1; count of bases not matched to a gene: 7. Germline CDR1 reads MGHRA; CDR2 reads YSYEKL. The CDR3 is CASSQGQGGPFNYGYTF. The CDR3 nucleotides are TGCGCCAGCAGCCAAGGACAGGGGGGGCCTTTTAACTATGGCTACACCTTC.

The chain links TRBV20-1 to TRBJ1-2; D perhaps matches TRBD1 (5 bases). CDR3 length: 14 residues. Trimming pared 2 bases from V and 8 bases from J, leaving 18 bases between. The germline CDR1 and CDR2 sequences are DFQATT and SNEGSKA (reference sequence). The CDR3 loop is CSARWGLADPGYTF. CDR3 DNA: TGCAGTGCTAGATGGGGCCTGGCAGATCCCGGCTACACCTTC.

About this clonotype: Just one base apart from a much larger clone, this may be a read error. The V and J genes are TRBV5-1 and TRBJ2-6, with 9 nucleotides matching TRBD2. CDR3 length: 15 residues. The ends lost 4 bases at V and 2 bases at J; junction bases unmatched: 1. In germline, CDR1 is SGHRS, CDR2 YFSETQ. CDR3 nucleotide sequence: TGCGCCAGCAGCATAGCGGGAGCTGGGGCCAACGTCCTGACTTTC. Encoded protein: CASSIAGAGANVLTF.

In the case of this clonotype: The germline gene is not matched at one end of the junction; a read error may be the cause. The V gene is TRBV9, the J gene TRBJ2-6, with a weak D call TRBD2 (6 bases). Germline assignment: CDR1 SGDLS and CDR2 YYNGEE. This CDR3 spans 17 amino acids. DNA for the CDR3: TGCGCCAGCAGCCAAGACGGCGGGGACTCTGGGGCCAACGTCCTGACTTTC. Translated, it gives CASSQDGGDSGANVLTF.

Ten or more counts support this clonotype. The CDR3 region has the DNA TGTGCCAGCAGCTGGGACAGGGGATATGAAGCTTTCTTT. This translates into CASSWDRGYEAFF. V and J are TRBV7-2 and TRBJ1-1, with TRBD1 matching over 10 bases. CDR1 and CDR2 from the germline V gene are SGHTA and FQGNSA. V was pared by 4 bases and J by 7 bases, with 3 bases of the junction left unmatched. This CDR3 region has 13 residues.

The chain employs TRBV10-3 and TRBJ1-2; D may be TRBD1 (6 bases). Germline loops: CDR1 ENHRY, CDR2 SYGVKD. There are 14 residues in the CDR3. V was trimmed by 3 bases and J by 2 bases, leaving 10 bases between them. CDR3 in DNA: TGTGCCATCAGTGATCCAGGGGCCAACTATGGCTACACCTTC. Its protein is CAISDPGANYGYTF.

On this clonotype: A junction end diverges from the germline sequence, so it may reflect a read error. V gene TRBV15 combines with J gene TRBJ2-5; no definite D call. This CDR3 spans 13 amino acids. Per germline, CDR1 LNHNV and CDR2 YYDKDF (reference sequence). The CDR3: CAASSVEGETQYF. The CDR3 nucleotides are TGTGCCGCCAGCAGCGTAGAAGGGGAGACCCAGTACTTC.

The rearrangement links TRBV20-1 to TRBJ1-4, with a possible D match to TRBD1 (6 bases). V was clipped by 5 bases and J by 5 bases, with 15 bases between them. The CDR3 extends over 14 amino acids. The germline V gene has CDR1 DFQATT and CDR2 SNEGSKA (reference sequence). CDR3 DNA sequence: TGCAGTGCTGACCTGACAGGACTAAATGAAAAACTGTTTTTT. This codes for CSADLTGLNEKLFF.

V gene TRBV7-2 combines with J gene TRBJ2-7; TRBD2 matches 14 bases. Germline CDR1 reads SGHTA; CDR2 reads FQGNSA. The V segment lost 5 bases and the J segment 4 bases; nucleotides outside the gene matches: 4. The CDR3 loop spans 15 amino acids. CDR3 protein: CASSPWTSGRYEQYF. CDR3 DNA: TGTGCCAGCAGCCCTTGGACTAGCGGGAGGTACGAGCAGTACTTC. Variable domain in full (rest from reference TRBV7-2 and TRBJ2-7): GAGVSQSPSNKVTEKGKDVELRCDPISGHTALYWYRQSLGQGLEFLIYFQGNSAPDKSGLPSDRFSAERTGGSVSTLTIQRTQQEDSAVYLCASSPWTSGRYEQYFGPGTRLTVT.

This chain uses TRBV29-1 with TRBJ2-7; the match to TRBD2 covers 8 bases. CDR3 length: 14 residues. From germline, CDR1 is SQVTM and CDR2 ANQGSEA. V lost 5 bases and J lost 3; bases outside the gene matches: 9. The CDR3 bases are TGCAGCGTTAGGTCTAGCGGGTCTGGCTACGAGCAGTACTTC. Residues: CSVRSSGSGYEQYF.

J is TRBJ2-7 and V is TRBV14; D possibly corresponds to TRBD2 (5 bases). Trimming took off 4 bases at V and 0 bases at J, with 16 bases between the two ends. The CDR3 covers 16 residues. CDR1 and CDR2 from the germline V gene are SGHDN and FVKESK. CDR3 in amino acids: CASSPKRTEDSYEQYF. CDR3 nucleotide sequence: TGTGCCAGCAGCCCCAAGCGGACCGAGGACTCCTACGAGCAGTACTTC. The whole variable domain, filled in from reference TRBV14 and TRBJ2-7, reads EAGVTQFPSHSVIEKGQTVTLRCDPISGHDNLYWYRRVMGKEIKFLLHFVKESKQDESGMPNNRFLAERTGGTYSTLKVQPAELEDSGVYFCASSPKRTEDSYEQYFGPGTRLTVT.

CDR3 bases: TGCAGCGTTGAAGGCAGGACAGGGACCGGGTACGAGCAGTACTTC. Its protein is CSVEGRTGTGYEQYF. The rearrangement links TRBV29-1 to TRBJ2-7, with 8 bases aligning to TRBD1. The ends lost 1 base at V and 4 bases at J; junction bases unmatched: 9. CDR1 and CDR2 from the germline V gene are SQVTM and ANQGSEA. This CDR3 spans 15 amino acids.

V gene TRBV29-1 combines with J gene TRBJ2-7, with 10 bases identical to TRBD1. Germline V gene lookup returns CDR1 SQVTM and CDR2 ANQGSEA. Trimming removed 1 base from V and 4 bases from J; junction bases left unmatched: 10. This CDR3 spans 16 amino acids. The CDR3 loop is CSVEGTGTGDSYEQYF. The CDR3, as DNA: TGCAGCGTTGAAGGCACAGGGACAGGGGATTCGTACGAGCAGTACTTC.

This clonotype has a handful of counts. This chain joins TRBV2 and TRBJ2-5, with 12 bases aligning to TRBD1. V was clipped by 4 bases and J by 4 bases; unmatched bases: 4. Per the germline V gene, CDR1 is SNHLY and CDR2 is FYNNEI. The length of the CDR3 is 15 residues. DNA for the CDR3: TGTGCCAGCAGTGGGGGACAGGGGGCTGGAGAGACCCAGTACTTC. Amino acids: CASSGGQGAGETQYF.

There are many counts of this clonotype. DNA for the CDR3: TGCAGTGCTAGAGGACAGGCAACGACCGAAAAACTGTTTTTT. This translates into CSARGQATTEKLFF. This sequence joins TRBV20-1 and TRBJ1-4; weak D call: TRBD1 (6 bases). From germline, CDR1 is DFQATT and CDR2 SNEGSKA (reference sequence). Trimming shortened V by 1 base and J by 8 bases, and 14 bases separated the two germline ends. The CDR3 is 14 amino acids.

This clonotype was found a few times. Sequence at one end of the junction differs from germline and may be a read error. This chain connects TRBV5-1 to TRBJ1-5, with D unresolved. The V gene's germline CDR1 is SGHRS and CDR2 YFSETQ. The CDR3 spans 13 residues. The CDR3, as DNA: TGTGCCAGCAGCTTAGGCGTAGGACAGCCCCAGCATTTT. This encodes CASSLGVGQPQHF.

This clonotype has a count of ten or more. The V and J genes are TRBV20-1 and TRBJ1-1; possibly TRBD1 for D (5 bases). Germline CDR1 and CDR2: DFQATT and SNEGSKA (reference sequence). Trimming shortened V by 5 bases and J by 6 bases, and 19 bases separated the two germline ends. The CDR3 spans 14 residues. CDR3 amino acids: CSAPRQRGVPEAFF. The CDR3 nucleotides read TGCAGTGCTCCACGACAGCGGGGGGTCCCTGAAGCTTTCTTT.

Concerning this clonotype itself: A clone one base away is much larger, so this may be a read error. This chain connects TRBV10-3 to TRBJ1-6, with unresolved D. There are 14 residues in the CDR3. V was cut by 5 bases and J by 14 bases, with 19 bases left in between. Germline V gene sequence: CDR1 ENHRY, CDR2 SYGVKD. Written as DNA, the CDR3 is TGTGCCATCAGTCCACTGTTCGCGGTCTTGGCCCTCCACTTT. Its translation: CAISPLFAVLALHF.

This clonotype showed up many times. DNA for the CDR3: TGTGCCAGCAGCCCCCCAGGCTCTGGAAACACCATATATTTT. This sequence encodes CASSPPGSGNTIYF. The chain carries TRBV7-9 and TRBJ1-3; D is uncertain. The CDR3 is 14 residues long. The germline V and J ends were trimmed by 5 bases and 0 bases, with 8 bases remaining between them. Germline lookup yields CDR1 SEHNR and CDR2 FQNEAQ (reference sequence).

The sample holds a few counts of this clonotype. The chain recombines TRBV20-1 with TRBJ1-2; D not resolved. This CDR3 contains 13 residues. Germline V CDR1 and CDR2: DFQATT, SNEGSKA (reference sequence). Trimming left V 5 bases short and J 2 bases short, with 12 bases between. The CDR3 here is CSAPAVTNYGYTF. The CDR3, as DNA: TGCAGTGCTCCCGCCGTCACGAACTATGGCTACACCTTC.

The rearrangement links TRBV25-1 to TRBJ1-3, with TRBD1 as a possible D gene (5 bases). The CDR3 has 18 amino acids. Per the germline V gene, CDR1 is MGHDK and CDR2 is SYGVNS. Trimming removed 1 base from V and 4 bases from J, with 20 bases in between. The CDR3 region is CASSEWGDSGTEGNTIYF. As DNA, the CDR3 is TGTGCCAGCAGTGAATGGGGGGACTCGGGCACGGAAGGAAACACCATATATTTT.

This chain links TRBV5-1 with TRBJ2-7, with D maybe TRBD1 (6 bases). The V end was cut by 0 bases, the J end by 4 bases, with 11 bases between. CDR3 length equals 14 residues. Germline assignment: CDR1 SGHRS and CDR2 YFSETQ. CDR3 sequence: CASSLGQGMYEQYF. In DNA, the CDR3 is TGCGCCAGCAGCTTGGGGCAGGGGATGTACGAGCAGTACTTC. The full variable domain, in which reference TRBV5-1 and TRBJ2-7 provide the parts outside the CDR3, is KAGVTQTPRYLIKTRGQQVTLSCSPISGHRSVSWYQQTPGQGLQFLFEYFSETQRNKGNFPGRFSGRQFSNSRSEMNVSTLELGDSALYLCASSLGQGMYEQYFGPGTRLTVT.

CDR3: CAISESAGAGSQHF. The CDR3 nucleotides are TGTGCCATCAGTGAGTCAGCCGGGGCCGGTTCCCAGCATTTT. The chain joins TRBV10-3 to TRBJ1-5; the D gene is possibly TRBD1 (5 bases). The CDR3 has 14 amino acids. Deletions cut 0 bases from V and 11 bases from J, with 14 bases between. CDR1 and CDR2 (germline): ENHRY, SYGVKD.

This clonotype was recorded at least ten times. The chain uses TRBV5-4 and TRBJ2-5, with 10 bases fitting TRBD2. Germline V gives CDR1 SGHNT, CDR2 YYREEE (reference sequence). J was trimmed by 5 bases and V by 0 bases; bases with no gene match: 4. The CDR3 runs 15 residues. The CDR3 is CASSLASGSVETQYF. CDR3 bases: TGTGCCAGCAGCTTGGCTAGCGGGAGCGTGGAGACCCAGTACTTC. Filled out from reference TRBV5-4 and TRBJ2-5, the complete variable domain reads ETGVTQSPTHLIKTRGQQVTLRCSSQSGHNTVSWYQQALGQGPQFIFQYYREEENGRGNFPPRFSGLQFPNYSSELNVNALELDDSALYLCASSLASGSVETQYFGPGTRLLVL.

This chain connects TRBV29-1 to TRBJ1-2; D is undetermined. Germline V lookup: CDR1 SQVTM, CDR2 ANQGSEA. V was pared by 8 bases and J by 6 bases, with 13 bases between. This CDR3 comprises 11 residues. CDR3 coding DNA: TGCAGCCCGACGGGATCTGATGGCTACACCTTC. As protein: CSPTGSDGYTF.

The chain joins TRBV20-1 to TRBJ2-5; TRBD2 agrees at 12 bases. There are 14 residues in the CDR3. Trimming cost V 8 bases and J 2 bases; bases outside gene matches: 6. Germline V lookup: CDR1 DFQATT, CDR2 SNEGSKA (reference sequence). CDR3 sequence: CSSGTSGFQETQYF. CDR3 nucleotide sequence: TGCAGTTCAGGGACTAGCGGGTTTCAAGAGACCCAGTACTTC.

The chain recombines TRBV7-1 with TRBJ2-1; D perhaps matches TRBD1 (5 bases). TRBV7-1 belongs to the ORF category, with a function that is uncertain. V gave up 3 bases and J gave up 8 bases, with 11 bases separating them. The CDR3 sequence is 13 residues long. In nucleotides, the CDR3 is TGTGCCAGCAGCTCCCTGGGGCCTCATGAGCAGTTCTTC. Amino acid sequence: CASSSLGPHEQFF.